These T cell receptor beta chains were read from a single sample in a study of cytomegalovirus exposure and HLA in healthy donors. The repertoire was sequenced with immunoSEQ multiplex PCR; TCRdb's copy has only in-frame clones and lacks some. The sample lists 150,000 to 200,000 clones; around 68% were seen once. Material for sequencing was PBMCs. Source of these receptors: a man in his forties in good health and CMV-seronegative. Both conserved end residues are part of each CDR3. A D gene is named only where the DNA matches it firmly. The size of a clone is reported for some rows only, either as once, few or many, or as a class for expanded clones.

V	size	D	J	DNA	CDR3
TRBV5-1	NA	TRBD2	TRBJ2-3	TGCGCCAGCAGCTTGGAGGGCCCACTAGCGGGAGGTGCAGATACGCAGTATTTT	CASSLEGPLAGGADTQYF
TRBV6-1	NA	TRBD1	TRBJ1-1	TGTGCCAGCAGGATTGACAGGGGGAGGTCTGAAGCTTTCTTT	CASRIDRGRSEAFF
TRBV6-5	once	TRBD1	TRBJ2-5	TGTGCCAGCAGTTGGACAGGGGCTGAGGAGACCCAGTACTTC	CASSWTGAEETQYF
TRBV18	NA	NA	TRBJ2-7	TGTGCCAGCAACGGACAGATTCGCCACGAGCAGTACTTC	CASNGQIRHEQYF
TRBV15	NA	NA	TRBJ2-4	TGTGCCACCAGCAGAGATCCCAGGGGAATAGCCAAAAACATTCAGTACTTC	CATSRDPRGIAKNIQYF
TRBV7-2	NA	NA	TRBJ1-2	TGTGCCAGCAGCTTAGGTGTTCAGTTCTTCTATGGCTACACCTTC	CASSLGVQFFYGYTF
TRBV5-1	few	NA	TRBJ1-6	TGCGCCAGCAGCTCTGAAAGGGGTTCACCCCTCCACTTT	CASSSERGSPLHF
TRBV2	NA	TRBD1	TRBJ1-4	TGTGCCAGCCGCAGGGGGGTAACTAATGAAAAACTGTTTTTT	CASRRGVTNEKLFF
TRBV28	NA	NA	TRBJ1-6	TGTGCCAGCAGTTTATACCCCTTTGCGGCTGATAATTCACCCCTCCACTTT	CASSLYPFAADNSPLHF
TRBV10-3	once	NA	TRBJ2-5	TGTGCCATCAGCGACACCTCCTTAAAGAGGGGGCAAGAGACCCAGTACTTC	CAISDTSLKRGQETQYF
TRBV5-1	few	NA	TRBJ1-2	TGCGCCAGCAGCTATGGAGTTACCTATGGCTACACCTTC	CASSYGVTYGYTF
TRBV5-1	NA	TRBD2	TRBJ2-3	TGCGCCAGCAGTCTTCGGACTAGCGGGATCACAGATACGCAGTATTTT	CASSLRTSGITDTQYF
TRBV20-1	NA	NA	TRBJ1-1	TGCAGTGCTTCTCCGGGACATGAAGCTTTCTTT	CSASPGHEAFF
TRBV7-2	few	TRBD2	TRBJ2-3	TGTGCCAGCAGCCCTCCGGGACTAGCGGGGGGGCATGAGCAGTATTTT	CASSPPGLAGGHEQYF
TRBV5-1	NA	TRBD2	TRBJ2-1	TGCGCCAGCAGCTTGGCCCCCGGACTAGCCGATGAGCAGTTCTTC	CASSLAPGLADEQFF
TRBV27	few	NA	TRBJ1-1	TGTGCCAGCAGCCCCGGCGAGACAGGCGAGGCTTTCTTT	CASSPGETGEAFF
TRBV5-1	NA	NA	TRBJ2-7	TGCGCCAGCAGCCTAGACCCGACAGGCGTTACTTCCTACGAGCAGTACTTT	CASSLDPTGVTSYEQYF
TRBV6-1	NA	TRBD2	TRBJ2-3	TGTGCCAGCACGGGAGGACTAGCCGGAGAGGATACGCAGTATTTT	CASTGGLAGEDTQYF
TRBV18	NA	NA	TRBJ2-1	TGTGCCAGCTCACCGGGCGGGAATGAGCAGTTCTTC	CASSPGGNEQFF
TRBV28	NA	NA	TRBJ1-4	TGTGCCAGGGGCTTTAAGGGGCGATGGCTCCTGGGGGAAAAACTGTTTTTT	CARGFKGRWLLGEKLFF
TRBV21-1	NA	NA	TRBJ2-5	TGTGCCAGCAGCAAGATACCAACGGACAGAACCTATATCCAAGAGACCCAGTACTTC	CASSKIPTDRTYIQETQYF
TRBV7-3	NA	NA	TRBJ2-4	TGTGCCAGCAGCTTAGGGACTTCAAGCATTCAGTACTTC	CASSLGTSSIQYF